These T cell receptor beta chains were read from a single sample in a study of T cell changes during pregnancy in multiple sclerosis. Repertoires were generated with immunoSEQ multiplex PCR, while TCRdb's copy carries only in-frame clones and drops some. The table has 36,000 or so clones, around nine tenths seen once; the top ten hold around 10%. The input for sequencing was CD8+ T cells from peripheral blood mononuclear cells, taken in the third trimester of pregnancy. Every receptor here comes from a female donor with multiple sclerosis, enrolled in a pregnancy study. Each CDR3 is given with its conserved first and last residue. Fields, in order: D gene, J gene, V gene, clone size, CDR3 DNA, CDR3 protein. The D gene is left open where the match is weak. For some rows the clone size is stated as once, few or many, or as a class when expanded; others skip it.

D: -
J: TRBJ1-2
V: TRBV4-2
size: -
DNA: TGTGCCAGCAGCCAAGATGGAGTTTCAAACTATGGCTACACCTTC
CDR3: CASSQDGVSNYGYTF

D: -
J: TRBJ1-1
V: TRBV4-3
size: -
DNA: TGCGCCAGCAGCCAAGGGCCTGTGTCCGCCGAAGCTTTCTTT
CDR3: CASSQGPVSAEAFF

D: TRBD1
J: TRBJ1-2
V: TRBV15
size: -
DNA: TGTGCCACCAGCAGACCAGATGACAGGGTAGACTATGGCTACACCTTC
CDR3: CATSRPDDRVDYGYTF

D: TRBD2
J: TRBJ2-3
V: TRBV5-4
size: -
DNA: TGTGCCAGCAGCCTGTTCCGGGGAGGGGCACGCACAGATACGCAGTATTTT
CDR3: CASSLFRGGARTDTQYF

D: TRBD1
J: TRBJ1-3
V: TRBV5-1
size: -
DNA: TGCGCCAGCAGCTTAGGATCCGGGACAGCGAGCTCTGGAAACACCATATATTTT
CDR3: CASSLGSGTASSGNTIYF

D: TRBD1
J: TRBJ1-2
V: TRBV2
size: -
DNA: TGTGCCAGCAGCAGTCAGATCGGGACAGGGATTGTCTATGGCTACACCTTC
CDR3: CASSSQIGTGIVYGYTF

D: -
J: TRBJ1-2
V: TRBV2
size: -
DNA: TGTGCCAGCAGTGAACGTACAGGGAACTATGGCTACACCTTC
CDR3: CASSERTGNYGYTF

D: TRBD1
J: TRBJ1-2
V: TRBV5-4
size: -
DNA: TGTGCCAGCAGCTTAACCGGGACAGCCAACTATGGCTACACCTTC
CDR3: CASSLTGTANYGYTF

D: TRBD1
J: TRBJ1-1
V: TRBV27
size: -
DNA: TGTGCCAGCAGTCCAGTCGGGACAGGGGGTATGAACACTGAAGCTTTCTTT
CDR3: CASSPVGTGGMNTEAFF

D: TRBD2
J: TRBJ2-7
V: TRBV19
size: -
DNA: TGTGCCAGTAGTGTAACTAGCGGAGTCTCCTACGAGCAGTACTTC
CDR3: CASSVTSGVSYEQYF

D: -
J: TRBJ1-2
V: TRBV5-5
size: -
DNA: TGTGCCAGCAGCTCAACCGTCATGGAGGGCCCCTATGGCTACACCTTC
CDR3: CASSSTVMEGPYGYTF

D: -
J: TRBJ2-7
V: TRBV6-5
size: -
DNA: TGTGCCAGCAGTCACCGATCAGGGACCTACGAGCAGTACTTC
CDR3: CASSHRSGTYEQYF

D: -
J: TRBJ2-3
V: TRBV7-9
size: -
DNA: TGTGCCAGCAGCTCGGGAGTCCGTAGCACAGATACGCAGTATTTT
CDR3: CASSSGVRSTDTQYF

D: TRBD1
J: TRBJ2-7
V: TRBV11-2
size: -
DNA: TGTGCCAGCAGCGCCGCGGCAGGGGGTACCTACGAGCAGTACTTC
CDR3: CASSAAAGGTYEQYF

D: TRBD1
J: TRBJ1-2
V: TRBV28
size: -
DNA: TGTGCCAGCAGTAACAGACAGGGTAACTATGGCTACACCTTC
CDR3: CASSNRQGNYGYTF

D: -
J: TRBJ2-7
V: TRBV19
size: -
DNA: TGTGCCAGTAGTACGACAAAGAGCTCCTACGAGCAGTACTTC
CDR3: CASSTTKSSYEQYF

D: -
J: TRBJ1-2
V: TRBV27
size: -
DNA: TGTGCCAGCAGTCCCTCCGGCGGCGGAGTCTATGGCTACACCTTC
CDR3: CASSPSGGGVYGYTF

D: TRBD1
J: TRBJ2-7
V: TRBV30
size: -
DNA: TGTGCCTGGAGGGCGACAGGGGGCTACGAGCAGTACTTC
CDR3: CAWRATGGYEQYF

D: -
J: TRBJ1-6
V: TRBV12-2
size: once
DNA: TGTGCAAGTCGCTTACGGTGGGCCCCGAACGGCTTT
CDR3: CASRLRWAPNGF

D: TRBD1
J: TRBJ1-2
V: TRBV7-8
size: -
DNA: TGTGCCAGCAGCTTAGCGCGGACAGGGGAAAATCCTTGGTATGGCTACACCTTC
CDR3: CASSLARTGENPWYGYTF

D: -
J: TRBJ1-1
V: TRBV11-3
size: -
DNA: TGTGCCAGCAGCTTAGAACATTCTACTGAAGCTTTCTTT
CDR3: CASSLEHSTEAFF

D: -
J: TRBJ1-1
V: TRBV9
size: -
DNA: TGTGCCAGCTCCCTTTCCGGGGTGAACACTGAAGCTTTCTTT
CDR3: CASSLSGVNTEAFF

D: -
J: TRBJ1-2
V: TRBV18
size: -
DNA: TGTGCCAGCTCACCACCGGCCCTCCAATATGGCTACACCTTC
CDR3: CASSPPALQYGYTF

D: -
J: TRBJ2-7
V: TRBV10-1
size: once
DNA: TGCGCCAGCAGTAAGGACTCGAGCTCCTACGAGCAGTACTTC
CDR3: CASSKDSSSYEQYF

D: -
J: TRBJ1-1
V: TRBV6-5
size: once
DNA: TGTGCCAGCAGTTTGCGGGGATGGTCTGAAGCTTTCTTT
CDR3: CASSLRGWSEAFF

D: -
J: TRBJ2-7
V: TRBV5-6
size: once
DNA: TGTGCCAGCAGTATAGGCCAGCGCGAGCAGTACTTC
CDR3: CASSIGQREQYF

D: TRBD2
J: TRBJ2-3
V: TRBV4-2
size: -
DNA: TGTGCCAGCAGCCAAGATTGGGCGGGAGGAGGCACAGATACGCAGTATTTT
CDR3: CASSQDWAGGGTDTQYF

D: -
J: TRBJ2-7
V: TRBV7-8
size: few
DNA: TGTGCCAGCAGCTCTCCCCCTCTGGAAGCGTCCTACGAGCAGTACTTC
CDR3: CASSSPPLEASYEQYF

D: -
J: TRBJ2-1
V: TRBV27
size: -
DNA: TGTGCCAGCAGTTTGTCGGGGGGCGGTGAGCAGTTCTTC
CDR3: CASSLSGGGEQFF

D: TRBD1
J: TRBJ2-2
V: TRBV27
size: -
DNA: TGTGCCAGCAGTTTAGGTCCGGGACAGGGAGTGGCTTATGACACCGGGGAGCTGTTTTTT
CDR3: CASSLGPGQGVAYDTGELFF

D: TRBD1
J: TRBJ1-2
V: TRBV7-3
size: -
DNA: TGTGCCAGCAGCTTATACACCCTAGGAGGGGGCAGCTACACCTTC
CDR3: CASSLYTLGGGSYTF

D: -
J: TRBJ2-7
V: TRBV20-1
size: -
DNA: TGCAGTGCTAGAGTTATCGACGAGCAGTACTTC
CDR3: CSARVIDEQYF

D: TRBD1
J: TRBJ1-6
V: TRBV19
size: -
DNA: TGTGCCACAGGGACGGGACAGTATAATTCACCCCTCCACTTT
CDR3: CATGTGQYNSPLHF

D: -
J: TRBJ2-2
V: TRBV19
size: -
DNA: TGTGCCAGTAGGGCAGGGGTCCTCGGGGAGCTGTTTTTT
CDR3: CASRAGVLGELFF

D: -
J: TRBJ2-5
V: TRBV5-6
size: -
DNA: TGTGCCAGCAGCTTAGACCTAGTGACCCAGTACTTC
CDR3: CASSLDLVTQYF

D: -
J: TRBJ2-5
V: TRBV4-3
size: -
DNA: TGCGCCAGCAGCCAAGATATCACAGAAGAGACCCAGTACTTC
CDR3: CASSQDITEETQYF

D: TRBD2
J: TRBJ2-1
V: TRBV27
size: -
DNA: TGTGCCAGCAGTTTAAATGGCGGGGGGATGTATGAGCAGTTCTTC
CDR3: CASSLNGGGMYEQFF

D: -
J: TRBJ1-1
V: TRBV6-5
size: -
DNA: TGTGCCAGCAGTGGACGGGAGAACACTGAAGCTTTCTTT
CDR3: CASSGRENTEAFF

D: -
J: TRBJ2-5
V: TRBV11-2
size: -
DNA: TGTGCCAGCAGCTACACTGCGGGGAGCAGGGAGACCCAGTACTTC
CDR3: CASSYTAGSRETQYF

D: TRBD2
J: TRBJ2-1
V: TRBV11-3
size: -
DNA: TGTGCCAGCAGCCCCGGGGTAGCGGGAAATGAGCAGTTCTTC
CDR3: CASSPGVAGNEQFF

D: TRBD2
J: TRBJ2-7
V: TRBV4-2
size: -
DNA: TGTGCCAGCAGCCCACGCTCTAGCGGGAGGGCGGAAGAGCAGTACTTC
CDR3: CASSPRSSGRAEEQYF

D: TRBD1
J: TRBJ1-1
V: TRBV5-1
size: few
DNA: TGCGCCAGCAGCCGAGGGAACAGGGGAGTTGACACTGAAGCTTTCTTT
CDR3: CASSRGNRGVDTEAFF